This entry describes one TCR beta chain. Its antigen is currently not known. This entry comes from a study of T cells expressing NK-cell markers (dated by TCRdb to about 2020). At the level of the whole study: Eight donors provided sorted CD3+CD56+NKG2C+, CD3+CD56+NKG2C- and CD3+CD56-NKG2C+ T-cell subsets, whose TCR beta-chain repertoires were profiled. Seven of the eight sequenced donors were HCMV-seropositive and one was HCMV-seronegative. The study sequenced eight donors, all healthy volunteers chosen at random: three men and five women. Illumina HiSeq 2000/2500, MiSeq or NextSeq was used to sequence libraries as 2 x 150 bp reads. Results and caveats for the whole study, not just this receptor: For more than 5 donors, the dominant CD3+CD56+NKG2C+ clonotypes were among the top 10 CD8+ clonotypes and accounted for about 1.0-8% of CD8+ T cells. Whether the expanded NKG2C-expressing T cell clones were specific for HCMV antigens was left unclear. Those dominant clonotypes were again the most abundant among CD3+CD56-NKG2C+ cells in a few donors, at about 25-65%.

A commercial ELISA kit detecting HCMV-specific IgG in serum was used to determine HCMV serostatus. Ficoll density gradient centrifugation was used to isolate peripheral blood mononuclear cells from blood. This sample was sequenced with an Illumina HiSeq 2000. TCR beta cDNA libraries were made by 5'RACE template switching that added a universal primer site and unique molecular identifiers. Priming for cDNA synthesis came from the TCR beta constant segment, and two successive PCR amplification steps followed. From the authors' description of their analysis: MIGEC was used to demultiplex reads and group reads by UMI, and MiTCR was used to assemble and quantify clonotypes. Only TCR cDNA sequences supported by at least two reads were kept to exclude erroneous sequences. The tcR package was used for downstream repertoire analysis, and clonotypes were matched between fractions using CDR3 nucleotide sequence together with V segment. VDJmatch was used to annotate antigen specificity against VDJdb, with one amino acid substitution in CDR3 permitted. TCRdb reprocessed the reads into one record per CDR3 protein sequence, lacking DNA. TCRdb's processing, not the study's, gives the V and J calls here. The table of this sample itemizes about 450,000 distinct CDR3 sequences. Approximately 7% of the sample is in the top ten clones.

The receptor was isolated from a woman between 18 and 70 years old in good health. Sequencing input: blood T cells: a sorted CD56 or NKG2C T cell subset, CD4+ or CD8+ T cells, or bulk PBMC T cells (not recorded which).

The CDR3 region has the sequence CAWNRDRDTQYF. This chain joins TRBV30 to TRBJ2-3; TCRdb calls TRBD1, which cannot be checked without DNA. The CDR3, cysteine through phenylalanine, is 12 amino acids long. The DNA is unrecorded. The germline V gene encodes CDR1 GTSNPN and CDR2 SVGIG (reference sequence).